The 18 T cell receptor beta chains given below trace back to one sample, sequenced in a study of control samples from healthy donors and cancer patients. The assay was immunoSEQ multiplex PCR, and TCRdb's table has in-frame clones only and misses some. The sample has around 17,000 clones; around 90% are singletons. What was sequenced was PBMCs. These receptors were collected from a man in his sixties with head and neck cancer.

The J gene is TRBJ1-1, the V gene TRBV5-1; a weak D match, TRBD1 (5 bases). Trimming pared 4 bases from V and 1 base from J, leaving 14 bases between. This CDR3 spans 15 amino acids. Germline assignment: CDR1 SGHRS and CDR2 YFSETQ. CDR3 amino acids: CASSRGGRKNTEAFF. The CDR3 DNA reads TGCGCCAGCAGCCGGGGGGGACGGAAGAACACTGAAGCTTTCTTT.

The CDR3 DNA is TGCGCCAGCAGCTTAGTACAGGGGGCGCAGCCTGAAGCTTTCTTT. Translating gives CASSLVQGAQPEAFF. The chain carries TRBV5-1 and TRBJ1-1, with TRBD1 matching over 9 bases. This CDR3 spans 15 amino acids. Germline loops: CDR1 SGHRS, CDR2 YFSETQ. After removal of 2 bases from V and 6 bases from J, the junction contained 8 bases not matched to a gene.

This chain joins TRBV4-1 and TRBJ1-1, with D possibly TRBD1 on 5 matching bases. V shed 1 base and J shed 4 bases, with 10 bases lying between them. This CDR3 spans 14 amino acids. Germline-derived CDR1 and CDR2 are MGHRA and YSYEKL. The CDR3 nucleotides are TGCGCCAGCAGCCAAGGTGGGGCAGGCACTGAAGCTTTCTTT. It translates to CASSQGGAGTEAFF.

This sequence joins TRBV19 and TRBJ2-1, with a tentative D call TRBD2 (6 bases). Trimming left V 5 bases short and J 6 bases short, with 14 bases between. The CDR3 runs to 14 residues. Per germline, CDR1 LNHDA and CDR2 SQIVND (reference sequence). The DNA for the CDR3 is TGTGCCAGTAGTTTAAGGGAGGCGGTCAATGAGCAGTTCTTC. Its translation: CASSLREAVNEQFF.

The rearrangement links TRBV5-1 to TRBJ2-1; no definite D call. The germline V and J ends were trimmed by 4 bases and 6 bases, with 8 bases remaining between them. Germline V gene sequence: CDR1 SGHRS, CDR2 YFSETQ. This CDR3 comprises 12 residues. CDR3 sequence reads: CASSEGINEQFF. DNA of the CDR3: TGCGCCAGCAGCGAAGGTATCAATGAGCAGTTCTTC.

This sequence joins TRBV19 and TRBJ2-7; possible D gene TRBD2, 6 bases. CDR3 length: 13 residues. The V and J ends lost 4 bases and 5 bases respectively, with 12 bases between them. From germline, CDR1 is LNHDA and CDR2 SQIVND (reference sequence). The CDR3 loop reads CASSTGLGHEQYF. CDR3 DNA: TGTGCCAGTAGTACGGGACTGGGCCACGAGCAGTACTTC.

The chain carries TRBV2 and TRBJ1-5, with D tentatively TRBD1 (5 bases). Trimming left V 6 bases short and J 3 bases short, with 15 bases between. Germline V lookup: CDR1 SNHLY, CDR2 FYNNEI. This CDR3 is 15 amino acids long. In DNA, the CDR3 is TGTGCCAGCAGGGACACACCTGGGGACAATCAGCCCCAGCATTTT. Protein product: CASRDTPGDNQPQHF.

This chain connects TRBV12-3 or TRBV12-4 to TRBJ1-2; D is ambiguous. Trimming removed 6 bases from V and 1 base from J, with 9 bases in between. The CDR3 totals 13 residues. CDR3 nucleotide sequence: TGTGCCAGCAGCTGGTCCGATAACTATGGCTACACCTTC. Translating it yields CASSWSDNYGYTF.

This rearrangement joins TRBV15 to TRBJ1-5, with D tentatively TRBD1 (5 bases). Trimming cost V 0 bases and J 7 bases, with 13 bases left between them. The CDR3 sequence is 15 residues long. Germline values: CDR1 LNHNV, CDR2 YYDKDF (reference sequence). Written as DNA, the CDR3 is TGTGCCACCAGCAGAGATGAGGGACCTGGGCAGCCCCAGCATTTT. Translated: CATSRDEGPGQPQHF.

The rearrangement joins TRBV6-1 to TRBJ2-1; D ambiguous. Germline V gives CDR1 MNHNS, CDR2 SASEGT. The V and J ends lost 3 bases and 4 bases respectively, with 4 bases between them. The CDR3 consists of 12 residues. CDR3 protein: CASSDQYNEQFF. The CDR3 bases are TGTGCCAGCAGTGATCAGTACAATGAGCAGTTCTTC.

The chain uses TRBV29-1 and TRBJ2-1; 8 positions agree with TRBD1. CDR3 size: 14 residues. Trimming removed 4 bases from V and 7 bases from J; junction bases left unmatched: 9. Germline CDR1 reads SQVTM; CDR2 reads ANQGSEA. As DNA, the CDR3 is TGCAGCGTTGTAGGCAGGGGGCTAGAGAATGAGCAGTTCTTC. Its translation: CSVVGRGLENEQFF.

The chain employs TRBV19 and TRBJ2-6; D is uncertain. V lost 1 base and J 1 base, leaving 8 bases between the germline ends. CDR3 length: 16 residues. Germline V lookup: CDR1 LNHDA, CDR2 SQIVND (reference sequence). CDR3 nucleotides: TGTGCCAGTAGTATAGGAGGTGCTTCTGGGGCCAACGTCCTGACTTTC. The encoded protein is CASSIGGASGANVLTF.

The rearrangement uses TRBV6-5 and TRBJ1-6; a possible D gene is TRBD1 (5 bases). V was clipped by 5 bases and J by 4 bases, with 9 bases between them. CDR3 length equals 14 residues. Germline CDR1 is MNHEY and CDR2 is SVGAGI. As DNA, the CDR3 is TGTGCCAGCAGTAGCGGGACTTATAATTCACCCCTCCACTTT. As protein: CASSSGTYNSPLHF.

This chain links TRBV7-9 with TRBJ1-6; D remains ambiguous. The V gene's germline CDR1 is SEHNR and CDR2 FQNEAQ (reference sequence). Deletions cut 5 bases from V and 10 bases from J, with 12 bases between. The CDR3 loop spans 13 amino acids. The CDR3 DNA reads TGTGCCAGCAGCCCAGGTGGGGTCTCACCCCTCCACTTT. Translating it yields CASSPGGVSPLHF.

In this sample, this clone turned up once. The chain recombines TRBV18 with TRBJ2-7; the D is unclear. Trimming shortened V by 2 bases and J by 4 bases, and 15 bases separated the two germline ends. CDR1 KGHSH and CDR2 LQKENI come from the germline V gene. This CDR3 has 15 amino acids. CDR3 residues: CASSPIPGQRYEQYF. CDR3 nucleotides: TGTGCCAGCTCACCAATTCCAGGCCAAAGGTACGAGCAGTACTTC.

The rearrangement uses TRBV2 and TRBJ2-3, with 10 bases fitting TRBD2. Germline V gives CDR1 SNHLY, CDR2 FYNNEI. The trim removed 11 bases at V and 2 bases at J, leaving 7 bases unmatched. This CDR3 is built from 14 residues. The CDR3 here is CAGKLAGNTDTQYF. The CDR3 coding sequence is TGTGCCGGTAAACTAGCGGGGAACACAGATACGCAGTATTTT.

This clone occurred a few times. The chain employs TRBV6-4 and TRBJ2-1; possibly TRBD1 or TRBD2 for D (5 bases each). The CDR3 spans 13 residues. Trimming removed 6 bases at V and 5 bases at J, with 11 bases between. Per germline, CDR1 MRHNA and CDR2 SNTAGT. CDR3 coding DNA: TGTGCCAGCAGCCAGGGAGAAAACAATGAGCAGTTCTTC. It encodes CASSQGENNEQFF.

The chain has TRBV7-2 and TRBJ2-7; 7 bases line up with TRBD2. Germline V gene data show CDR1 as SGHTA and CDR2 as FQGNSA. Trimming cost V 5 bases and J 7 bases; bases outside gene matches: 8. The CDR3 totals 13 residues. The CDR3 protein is CASSPPGGREQYF. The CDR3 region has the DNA TGTGCCAGCAGCCCGCCGGGGGGAAGGGAGCAGTACTTC.